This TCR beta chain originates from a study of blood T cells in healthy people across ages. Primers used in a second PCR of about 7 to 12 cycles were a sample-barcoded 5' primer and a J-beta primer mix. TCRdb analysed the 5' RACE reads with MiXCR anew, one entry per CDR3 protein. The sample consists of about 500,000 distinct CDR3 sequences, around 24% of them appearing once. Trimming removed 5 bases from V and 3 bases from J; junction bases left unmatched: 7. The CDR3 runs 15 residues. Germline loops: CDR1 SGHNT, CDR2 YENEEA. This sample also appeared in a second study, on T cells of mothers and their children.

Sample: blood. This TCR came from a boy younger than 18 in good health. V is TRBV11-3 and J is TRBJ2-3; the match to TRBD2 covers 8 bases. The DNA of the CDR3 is TGTGCCAGCAGCGCCACGGGGGGGAGAACAGATACGCAGTATTTT. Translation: CASSATGGRTDTQYF. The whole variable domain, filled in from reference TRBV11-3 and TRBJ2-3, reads EAGVVQSPRYKIIEKKQPVAFWCNPISGHNTLYWYLQNLGQGPELLIRYENEEAVDDSQLPKDRFSAERLKGVDSTLKIQPAELGDSAVYLCASSATGGRTDTQYFGPGTRLTVL.